This T cell receptor beta chain was recovered during a study of cytomegalovirus exposure and HLA in healthy donors. The method was immunoSEQ multiplex PCR; TCRdb's version includes in-frame clones alone and lacks a portion of them. This repertoire shows about 280,000 clones, 70% to 90% found once; its top ten account for 0.92%. Germline lookup yields CDR1 SGHAT and CDR2 FQNNGV. This CDR3 has 13 residues. V was clipped by 3 bases and J by 4 bases, with 10 bases between them. In regard to this clone: Its cognate antigen is unknown.

General study results and limits: Some TCR beta chains (roughly 160 of them) were listed as cytomegalovirus-associated. As confirmed in vitro, a few CMV-associated chains were specific for CMV antigens.

The chain combines TRBV11-2 with TRBJ2-7; D is unclear. The TCR sequence derives from a young woman in good health and CMV-seronegative. Input material: PBMCs. The CDR3 region is CASSFEIPYEQYF. The CDR3 DNA sequence: TGTGCCAGCAGCTTTGAGATTCCGTACGAGCAGTACTTC.